These 23 T cell receptor beta chains came from one sample sequenced in a study of beta chain features in type 1 diabetes. Every bit of the isolated RNA underwent reverse transcription, so sequencing read expressed TCRB transcripts. Using immunoSEQ multiplex PCR, the repertoire was profiled, and TCRdb retains in-frame clones only, with some absent. This sample has about 290,000 clones, with approximately 8.1% found just once. The sample consisted of central memory CD4+ T cells from blood. Every receptor here comes from a young woman in good health.

This clone was counted only a few times. V is TRBV10-3 and J is TRBJ2-7, with D possibly TRBD1 on 6 matching bases. Trimming removed 0 bases at V and 2 bases at J, with 17 bases between. This CDR3 is built from 17 residues. CDR1 and CDR2 (germline): ENHRY, SYGVKD. In DNA form, the CDR3 reads TGTGCCATCAGTGAGTCTCAGCTAGGACAGCCGACCTACGAGCAGTACTTC. It specifies CAISESQLGQPTYEQYF.

V gene TRBV5-4 combines with J gene TRBJ1-2; D gene ambiguous. Germline CDR1 SGHNT, CDR2 YYREEE (reference sequence). Between the trimmed V and J ends, which lost 7 bases and 11 bases, there was a span of 9 bases. This CDR3 comprises 9 residues. The CDR3 loop is CASFGVYTF. CDR3 nucleotide sequence: TGTGCCAGCTTCGGGGTTTACACCTTC. Combining the CDR3 with reference TRBV5-4 and TRBJ1-2 gives the whole variable domain ETGVTQSPTHLIKTRGQQVTLRCSSQSGHNTVSWYQQALGQGPQFIFQYYREEENGRGNFPPRFSGLQFPNYSSELNVNALELDDSALYLCASFGVYTFGSGTRLTVV.

This rearrangement joins TRBV2 to TRBJ2-7; a possible D gene is TRBD1 (6 bases). CDR1 is SNHLY, CDR2 FYNNEI, per germline. The CDR3 length is 16 residues. Trimming removed 7 bases at V and 3 bases at J, with 22 bases between. The DNA of the CDR3 is TGTGCCAGCAACCGGGACACCTCTTTCCCCCACTACGAGCAGTACTTC. Residues: CASNRDTSFPHYEQYF.

The chain has TRBV7-2 and TRBJ2-3; no firm D call. Deletions cut 3 bases from V and 4 bases from J, with 8 bases between. The CDR3 contains 13 residues. CDR1 SGHTA and CDR2 FQGNSA come from the germline V gene. In nucleotides, the CDR3 is TGTGCCAGCAGCTTTTGGGGTTCAGATACGCAGTATTTT. It codes for CASSFWGSDTQYF.

This clone appeared many times. This sequence joins TRBV5-1 and TRBJ2-1, with 8 bases aligning to TRBD2. V was pared by 1 base and J by 1 base, with 7 bases of the junction left unmatched. Germline assignment: CDR1 SGHRS and CDR2 YFSETQ. The CDR3 has 17 amino acids. The CDR3 spells CASSLSTAGVSYNEQFF. The CDR3 bases are TGCGCCAGCAGCTTGTCTACAGCGGGAGTTTCCTACAATGAGCAGTTCTTC. The full variable domain, in which reference TRBV5-1 and TRBJ2-1 provide the parts outside the CDR3, is KAGVTQTPRYLIKTRGQQVTLSCSPISGHRSVSWYQQTPGQGLQFLFEYFSETQRNKGNFPGRFSGRQFSNSRSEMNVSTLELGDSALYLCASSLSTAGVSYNEQFFGPGTRLTVL.

By share, this clone counts as medium-sized. The chain uses TRBV11-1 and TRBJ2-1; D is uncertain. CDR1 is SGHAT and CDR2 is FQDESV in the germline V gene (reference sequence). The V gene lost 4 bases and the J gene lost 2 bases, with 9 bases spanning the gap. This CDR3 spans 14 amino acids. The DNA for the CDR3 is TGTGCCAGCAGCTCAACACAGACCTACAATGAGCAGTTCTTC. Translated: CASSSTQTYNEQFF. The variable domain in full, with the rest retrieved from reference TRBV11-1 and TRBJ2-1, is EAEVAQSPRYKITEKSQAVAFWCDPISGHATLYWYRQILGQGPELLVQFQDESVVDDSQLPKDRFSAERLKGVDSTLKIQPAELGDSAMYLCASSSTQTYNEQFFGPGTRLTVL.

This clone was seen a few times. The chain carries TRBV5-1 and TRBJ2-3, with D possibly being TRBD1 (5 bases). CDR1 and CDR2 from the germline V gene are SGHRS and YFSETQ. Trimming stripped 4 bases from V and 4 bases from J, with 10 bases between. The CDR3 consists of 13 residues. The CDR3 sequence: CASSPQGADTQYF. The CDR3 bases are TGCGCCAGCAGCCCGCAGGGCGCAGATACGCAGTATTTT.

This clone has just a few counts. DNA of the CDR3: TGTGCCAGCAGTGAAGAACGGTCGGGAGGTCAGCCCCAGCATTTT. Amino acid sequence: CASSEERSGGQPQHF. This sequence joins TRBV2 and TRBJ1-5; no clear D gene. Trimming left V 1 base short and J 6 bases short, with 13 bases between. The germline gives CDR1 SNHLY, CDR2 FYNNEI. This CDR3 comprises 15 residues.

In this sample, this clone turned up a few times. The chain is built from TRBV4-3 and TRBJ2-1, with 15 bases matching TRBD2. V lost 0 bases, J lost 12 bases, and 6 bases stayed unmatched. The CDR3 spans 16 residues. The germline V gene encodes CDR1 LGHNA and CDR2 YSLEER. The CDR3 reads CASSQERTSGGARQFF. The CDR3 DNA reads as TGCGCCAGCAGCCAAGAGAGGACTAGCGGGGGGGCCAGGCAGTTCTTC.

This clone was detected only a few times. V gene TRBV5-6 combines with J gene TRBJ2-1; D might be TRBD1 (6 bases). CDR1 and CDR2 (germline): SGHDT, YYEEEE. The CDR3 spans 15 residues. V was trimmed by 1 base and J by 9 bases, leaving 17 bases between them. DNA for the CDR3: TGTGCCAGCAGCTTGAGGGGGAACCCATACGGTGAGCAGTTCTTC. It encodes CASSLRGNPYGEQFF.

This chain uses TRBV5-1 with TRBJ2-5; D remains unclear. CDR3 size: 14 residues. The ends were cut back, 0 bases at V and 5 bases at J, with 11 bases in the middle. Germline V gene data show CDR1 as SGHRS and CDR2 as YFSETQ. Here the CDR3 reads CASSLGADLETQYF. The CDR3 DNA sequence: TGCGCCAGCAGCTTGGGGGCGGACCTCGAGACCCAGTACTTC.

V is TRBV11-3 and J is TRBJ1-6; D is unclear. Germline CDR1 and CDR2: SGHNT and YENEEA. The CDR3 runs 13 residues. Trimming took off 0 bases at V and 7 bases at J, with 4 bases between the two ends. The CDR3 sequence is CASSLEVNSPLHF. CDR3 coding DNA: TGTGCCAGCAGCTTAGAGGTGAATTCACCCCTCCACTTT.

This clone has just one count. The V and J genes are TRBV4-2 and TRBJ2-6, with 7 bases that match TRBD1. Germline V gene sequence: CDR1 LGHNA, CDR2 YNFKEQ. V was pared by 5 bases and J by 0 bases, with 10 bases of the junction left unmatched. This CDR3 has 18 amino acids. Here the CDR3 DNA reads TGTGCCAGCAGCTTGACCGGGACAGCGAGCTCTGGGGCCAACGTCCTGACTTTC. This gives the protein CASSLTGTASSGANVLTF.

The gene calls are TRBV7-6 and TRBJ2-5, with TRBD2 as a possible D gene (6 bases). The CDR3 extends over 15 amino acids. CDR1 is SGHVS, CDR2 FNYEAQ, per germline. Trimming removed 2 bases from V and 5 bases from J, with 15 bases in between. CDR3 bases: TGTGCCAGCAGCTTATCAGCAGGGAGGCCGGAGACCCAGTACTTC. It yields the protein CASSLSAGRPETQYF.

The chain is built from TRBV9 and TRBJ2-3, with TRBD2 matching 13 bases. J lost 6 bases, V lost 6 bases, and 7 bases had no gene match. The CDR3 has 15 residues. The germline gives CDR1 SGDLS, CDR2 YYNGEE. CDR3 coding DNA: TGTGCCAGCACGACACTAGCGGGAGGGCGGGATACGCAGTATTTT. Translating it yields CASTTLAGGRDTQYF.

The chain is built from TRBV7-3 and TRBJ2-2; 7 bases align to TRBD1. Germline trimming cut 6 bases from V and 6 bases from J; bases unmatched to any gene: 7. The CDR3 consists of 14 residues. Per the germline V gene, CDR1 is SGHTA and CDR2 is FQGTGA. The CDR3: CASRTQGLAGELFF. The CDR3, as DNA: TGTGCCAGCAGAACACAGGGGCTTGCCGGGGAGCTGTTTTTT.

Only a few counts were recorded for this clone. This chain connects TRBV14 to TRBJ1-2; D possibly corresponds to TRBD1 (6 bases). This CDR3 region has 13 residues. The V gene lost 6 bases and the J gene lost 4 bases, with 12 bases spanning the gap. The germline CDR1 and CDR2 sequences are SGHDN and FVKESK. The CDR3, as DNA: TGTGCCAGCAGTGACAGGAGCACCTATGGCTACACCTTC. As protein: CASSDRSTYGYTF.

The table lists this clone with many counts. The chain is built from TRBV6-7 and TRBJ1-1; 10 bases map to TRBD1. TRBV6-7 is an ORF, with its function uncertain. The CDR3 is 16 amino acids. J gave up 6 bases and V 7 bases, and 14 bases lay outside the gene matches. CDR3 nucleotides: TGTGCCAGCACTAACCGGGACAGGGGAGGTGACGCTGAAGCTTTCTTT. Its protein is CASTNRDRGGDAEAFF.

In its sample, this clone was seen a few times. The chain links TRBV11-2 to TRBJ2-2; perhaps TRBD1 as D (5 bases). In germline, CDR1 is SGHAT, CDR2 FQNNGV. CDR3 length: 16 amino acids. Deletions cut 5 bases from V and 1 base from J, with 14 bases between. The CDR3 region has the DNA TGTGCCAGCAGCCTAGTCGGCAGGGTGAACACCGGGGAGCTGTTTTTT. This sequence encodes CASSLVGRVNTGELFF.

V is TRBV5-1 and J is TRBJ2-1; 7 bases map to TRBD2. Germline V lookup: CDR1 SGHRS, CDR2 YFSETQ. The V segment lost 1 base and the J segment 3 bases; nucleotides outside the gene matches: 4. This CDR3 contains 15 residues. In DNA, the CDR3 is TGCGCCAGCAGCTTGCCTGGGGGGGACTACAATGAGCAGTTCTTC. Translated: CASSLPGGDYNEQFF.

This clone was seen a few times. The V and J genes are TRBV4-2 and TRBJ2-5; TRBD1 aligns across 7 bases. The CDR3 totals 15 residues. V shed 0 bases, J shed 4 bases, and the junction held 5 bases outside the gene matches. Germline V CDR1 and CDR2: LGHNA, YNFKEQ. The CDR3 bases are TGTGCCAGCAGCCAAGATCGGGCAGGGGGAGAGACCCAGTACTTC. This gives the protein CASSQDRAGGETQYF.

This clone was counted only a few times. The V gene is TRBV5-1, the J gene TRBJ1-4; D remains unclear. CDR1 and CDR2 (germline): SGHRS, YFSETQ. The CDR3 length is 13 residues. The germline V and J ends were trimmed by 0 bases and 2 bases, with 2 bases remaining between them. DNA of the CDR3: TGCGCCAGCAGCTTGGACACTAATGAAAAACTGTTTTTT. It encodes CASSLDTNEKLFF.

V and J are TRBV7-2 and TRBJ2-5; the D gene is possibly TRBD2 (5 bases). The germline V gene has CDR1 SGHTA and CDR2 FQGNSA. This CDR3 has 15 amino acids. V was shortened by 4 bases and J by 2 bases, with 14 bases between the two germline ends. The CDR3 protein is CASSWDSSRQETQYF. The CDR3 region has the DNA TGTGCCAGCAGCTGGGATTCTAGCCGGCAAGAGACCCAGTACTTC.